The rows below give T cell receptor beta chains drawn from one sample of a study of Ad26.COV2.S vaccination and SARS-CoV-2 variants. Using immunoSEQ multiplex PCR, the repertoire was profiled, and TCRdb retains in-frame clones only, with some absent. Found here are fewer than 500,000 clones, 80% to 95% of them singletons; the top ten hold 9% to 15%. The source was peripheral blood, collected in a trial of Ad26.COV2.S vaccine versus placebo. The receptor source for this set is a person between 18 and 65 years old who received the Ad26.COV2.S COVID-19 vaccine or a placebo. Both conserved end residues are part of each CDR3. The order of the fields is D gene, clone size, CDR3 length, V gene, J gene, CDR3 DNA, CDR3 protein. D genes are given only for firm matches. Size tells how often a clone was seen (once, few, many) or the class of an expanded clone, and some rows leave it out.

.	once	13	TRBV4-2	TRBJ2-2	TGTGCCAGCAGCCTATTAGACACCGGGGAGCTGTTTTTT	CASSLLDTGELFF
.	.	15	TRBV7-8	TRBJ2-2	TGTGCCAGCAGGATCCTGGGGTCGTCAAGCGGGGAGCTGTTTTTT	CASRILGSSSGELFF
.	.	14	TRBV6-1	TRBJ2-5	TGTGCCAGCAGTTGGACGACTAGCCAAGAGACCCAGTACTTC	CASSWTTSQETQYF
TRBD1	.	14	TRBV5-1	TRBJ2-1	TGCGCCAGCACACAGGGACAGGGGTACAATGAGCAGTTCTTC	CASTQGQGYNEQFF
.	.	13	TRBV6-5	TRBJ1-1	TGTGCCAGCCACCGGGGGGAGGGCACTGAAGCTTTCTTT	CASHRGEGTEAFF
.	.	12	TRBV11-3	TRBJ2-1	TGTGCCAGCAGCTTTTTGGGGGGCGAGCAGTTCTTC	CASSFLGGEQFF
TRBD1	.	17	TRBV4-1	TRBJ1-4	TGCGCCAGCAGCCAAGATCTCCGGACAGGGGTTTATGAAAAACTGTTTTTT	CASSQDLRTGVYEKLFF
.	.	15	TRBV30	TRBJ1-1	TGTGCCTGGAGGGTCCTCCATTTTGGGAACACTGAAGCTTTCTTT	CAWRVLHFGNTEAFF
.	.	15	TRBV4-3	TRBJ2-7	TGCGCCAGCAGCCAAGAAATCAGGAGCTCCTACGAGCAGTACTTC	CASSQEIRSSYEQYF
.	.	14	TRBV9	TRBJ2-2	TGTGCCAGCAGCGGGGGGGCGCTCACCGGGGAGCTGTTTTTT	CASSGGALTGELFF
.	.	13	TRBV15	TRBJ1-1	TGTGCCACCAGCAGAGATCTATGGGGTGAAGCTTTCTTT	CATSRDLWGEAFF
.	.	12	TRBV29-1	TRBJ1-1	TGCAGCTGGGGGCCAGGGAACACTGAAGCTTTCTTT	CSWGPGNTEAFF
.	.	16	TRBV25-1	TRBJ2-2	TGTGCCAGCAGTGAACGGGGCAGGGCGGGAACCGGGGAGCTGTTTTTT	CASSERGRAGTGELFF
.	.	14	TRBV6-5	TRBJ2-6	TGTGCCAGCAGTTTGCCAGCGGGGGCCAACGTCCTGACTTTC	CASSLPAGANVLTF
.	once	15	TRBV9	TRBJ1-5	TGTGCCAGCAGCGTAGGGTCAGGGACCAATCAGCCCCAGCATTTT	CASSVGSGTNQPQHF
.	.	14	TRBV11-2	TRBJ2-3	TGTGCCAGCAGCTTAACCCCCAGCACAGATACGCAGTATTTT	CASSLTPSTDTQYF
.	.	13	TRBV6-5	TRBJ1-1	TGTGCCAGCAGTCGGCTGGTACGCACTGAAGCTTTCTTT	CASSRLVRTEAFF
.	.	13	TRBV7-9	TRBJ1-1	TGTGCCAGCAGCGCATTGCGGGGGACTGAAGCTTTCTTT	CASSALRGTEAFF
.	.	15	TRBV7-2	TRBJ2-7	TGTGCCAGCAGCTTAAGTCGGGTAACCTCCTACGAGCAGTACTTC	CASSLSRVTSYEQYF
TRBD2	.	15	TRBV7-2	TRBJ2-2	TGTGCCAGCAGCTTCAGCGGGGGGAACACCGGGGAGCTGTTTTTT	CASSFSGGNTGELFF